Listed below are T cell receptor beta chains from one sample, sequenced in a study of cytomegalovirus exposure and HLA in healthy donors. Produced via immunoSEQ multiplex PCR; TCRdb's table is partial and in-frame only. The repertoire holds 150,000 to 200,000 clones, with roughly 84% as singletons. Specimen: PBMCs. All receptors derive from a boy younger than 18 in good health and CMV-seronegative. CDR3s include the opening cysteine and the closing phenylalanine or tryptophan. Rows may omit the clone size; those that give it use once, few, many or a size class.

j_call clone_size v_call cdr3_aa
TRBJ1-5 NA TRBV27 CASRGQGWQPQHF
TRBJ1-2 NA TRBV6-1 CASSLIGQGSYGYTF
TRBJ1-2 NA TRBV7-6 CASSIEQGSASYTF
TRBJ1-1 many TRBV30 CAWSPTGRNTEAFF
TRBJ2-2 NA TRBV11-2 CASSAVQGTGELFF
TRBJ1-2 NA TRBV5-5 CASSLSQQGRYGYTF
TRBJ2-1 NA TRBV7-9 CASSPLAGVSSEQFF
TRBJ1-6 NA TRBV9 CASSVALLTGARDSPLHF
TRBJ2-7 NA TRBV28 CASSPLPGQGAYEQYF
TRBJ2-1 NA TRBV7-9 CSSNPSLREASYNEQFF
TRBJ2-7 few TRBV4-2 CASSQNYPEHYEQYF
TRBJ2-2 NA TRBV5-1 CASSGTGKYTGELFF
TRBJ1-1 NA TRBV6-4 CASSRGENTEAFF
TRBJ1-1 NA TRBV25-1 CASREGARTEAFF
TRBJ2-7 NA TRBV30 CAWSVWVGGIYEQYF
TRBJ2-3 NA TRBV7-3 CASSLRGSGSTDTQYF
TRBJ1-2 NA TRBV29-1 CSVEDRYYGYTF
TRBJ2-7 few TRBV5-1 CASNPDRGTSYEQYF
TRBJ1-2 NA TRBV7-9 CASSLWPSPGGGSYTF
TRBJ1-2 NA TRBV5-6 CASSTGTGVYYGYTF
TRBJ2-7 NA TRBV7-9 CASSLTGIDYEQYF
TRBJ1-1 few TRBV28 CASGEWGQGTEAFF
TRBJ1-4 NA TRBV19 CASSSTGGGEKLFF
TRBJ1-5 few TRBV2 CASSGQGSNQPQHF
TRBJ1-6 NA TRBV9 CASSSGGRNGSPLHF
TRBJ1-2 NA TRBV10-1 CASSEKLPYGYTF
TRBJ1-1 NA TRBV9 CASSATGSTEAFF
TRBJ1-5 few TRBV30 CAWAPTPYTRNQPQHF
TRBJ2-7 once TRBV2 CASSVDSGVHEQYF
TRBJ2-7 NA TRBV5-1 CASSRGTGGFYEQYF
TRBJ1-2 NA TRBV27 CASRDSPNYGYTF
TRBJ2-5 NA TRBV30 CAWSMLAGGGVRRTQYF
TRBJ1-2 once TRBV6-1 CASMRDSGINYGYTF
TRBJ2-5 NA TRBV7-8 CASSLAKRDYSKETQYF
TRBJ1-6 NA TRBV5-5 CASSLESSYNSPLHF
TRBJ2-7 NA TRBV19 CASGKRQGRTEQYF
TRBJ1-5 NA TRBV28 CASSLRFLQSDQPQHF
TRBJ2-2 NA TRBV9 CASSQGLAGGFTGELFF
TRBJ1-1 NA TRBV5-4 CASSPPGGTSTEAFF
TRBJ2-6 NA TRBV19 CASHNPGGAYGANVLTF
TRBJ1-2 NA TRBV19 CASSILRDSGLGGYTF
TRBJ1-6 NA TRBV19 CASSLSRTGPSPLHF
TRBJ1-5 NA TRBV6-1 CASSEGGGAAQPQHF
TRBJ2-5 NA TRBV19 CASSIPGQRETQYF
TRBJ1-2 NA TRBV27 CASYSEGRGYGYTF
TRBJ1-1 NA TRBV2 CASLGGRTEAFF